Listed below are T cell receptor beta chains from one sample, sequenced in a study of CD8 T cells in ankylosing spondylitis. MiXCR was run by TCRdb on the 5' RACE reads, yielding one entry per CDR3 protein. Of hundreds of thousands of distinct CDR3 sequences in the sample, 20% to 30% were seen once. Sequenced material: blood, either unsorted or a sorted T cell fraction (not recorded which). Receptors were obtained from a male donor with ankylosing spondylitis or in good health (not recorded which). Each CDR3 is given with its conserved first and last residue. Fields, in order: V gene, J gene, CDR3 protein.

V: TRBV29-1; J: TRBJ2-7; CDR3: CSVVQEKKGYEQYF
V: TRBV20-1; J: TRBJ2-5; CDR3: CSARSRDWGGQTQYF
V: TRBV20-1; J: TRBJ2-5; CDR3: CSARHGHGETQYF
V: TRBV20-1; J: TRBJ2-7; CDR3: CSATPGAYEQYF
V: TRBV29-1; J: TRBJ2-1; CDR3: CSVGVGRAKDEQFF
V: TRBV11-2; J: TRBJ2-5; CDR3: CASSFGGTSGAQETQYF
V: TRBV20-1; J: TRBJ1-1; CDR3: CSAGRTNTEAFF
V: TRBV18; J: TRBJ1-5; CDR3: CASSPMGGASQPQHF
V: TRBV10-1; J: TRBJ2-1; CDR3: CASSELGGSNEQFF
V: TRBV20-1; J: TRBJ2-1; CDR3: CSATVTSGRARNEQFF
V: TRBV20-1; J: TRBJ1-1; CDR3: CSARDLDNTEAFF
V: TRBV20-1; J: TRBJ1-1; CDR3: CSSRGQRNTEAFF
V: TRBV5-6; J: TRBJ1-6; CDR3: CASRPSDRDNSPLHF
V: TRBV20-1; J: TRBJ2-7; CDR3: CSARDARTYPSEQYF
V: TRBV20-1; J: TRBJ1-2; CDR3: CSATESSGGLGYTF
V: TRBV29-1; J: TRBJ2-3; CDR3: CSVAGTSSTDTQYF
V: TRBV20-1; J: TRBJ2-3; CDR3: CSARAGGTDTQYF
V: TRBV7-9; J: TRBJ2-3; CDR3: CASSYGLAGGTDTQYF
V: TRBV15; J: TRBJ2-3; CDR3: CATSRGDAASTDTQYF
V: TRBV29-1; J: TRBJ2-1; CDR3: CSVQTGFWEQFF
V: TRBV20-1; J: TRBJ2-2; CDR3: CSAGAASGRQNTGELFF
V: TRBV20-1; J: TRBJ2-7; CDR3: CSASREAVSEQYF
V: TRBV6-1; J: TRBJ2-7; CDR3: CASSRDRGLDEQYF
V: TRBV5-1; J: TRBJ2-2; CDR3: CATKGGTGPSGELFF
V: TRBV12-3/TRBV12-4; J: TRBJ1-1; CDR3: CASRSTGRTEAFF
V: TRBV11-1; J: TRBJ2-6; CDR3: CASSLDRGRKAGANVLTF
V: TRBV12-3/TRBV12-4; J: TRBJ2-1; CDR3: CASSFWQSSYNEQFF
V: TRBV3-1; J: TRBJ1-2; CDR3: CASSQETGAYGYTF
V: TRBV7-2; J: TRBJ2-2; CDR3: CASSAGRTGAGELFF
V: TRBV7-2; J: TRBJ2-1; CDR3: CASSNQGAPYNEQFF
V: TRBV6-1; J: TRBJ1-5; CDR3: CASSAQTGGQTPQHF
V: TRBV28; J: TRBJ1-4; CDR3: CASSLRPNPSSQKLFF
V: TRBV5-8; J: TRBJ1-2; CDR3: CASSLEQVAYGYTF
V: TRBV21-1; J: TRBJ2-7; CDR3: CASSNPEGQGREQYF
V: TRBV27; J: TRBJ2-7; CDR3: CASSSRLAGSYEQYF
V: TRBV7-3; J: TRBJ2-3; CDR3: CASSLDGASTDTQYF
V: TRBV29-1; J: TRBJ2-3; CDR3: CSVIAFRDRGREGDTQYF
V: TRBV7-8; J: TRBJ1-6; CDR3: CASSRDRGGSPLHF
V: TRBV20-1; J: TRBJ2-1; CDR3: CSARASGIYEQFF
V: TRBV20-1; J: TRBJ2-1; CDR3: CSATKGTDLHNEQFF
V: TRBV29-1; J: TRBJ2-7; CDR3: CSVELNSEQYF
V: TRBV20-1; J: TRBJ2-1; CDR3: CSASGQGYNEQFF
V: TRBV4-1; J: TRBJ1-5; CDR3: CASSQRDRGGQPQHF
V: TRBV5-1; J: TRBJ2-1; CDR3: CASSLGGAGLSSYNEQFF
V: TRBV12-3/TRBV12-4; J: TRBJ1-5; CDR3: CASTKQGGQPQHF